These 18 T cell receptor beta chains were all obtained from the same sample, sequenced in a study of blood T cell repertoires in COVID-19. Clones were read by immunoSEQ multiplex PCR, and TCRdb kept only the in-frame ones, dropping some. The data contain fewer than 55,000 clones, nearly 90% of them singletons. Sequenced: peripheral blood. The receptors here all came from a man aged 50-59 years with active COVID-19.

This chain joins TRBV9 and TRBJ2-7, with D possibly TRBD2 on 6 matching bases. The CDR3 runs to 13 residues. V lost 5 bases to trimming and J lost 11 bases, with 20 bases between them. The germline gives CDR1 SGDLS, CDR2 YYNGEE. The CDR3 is CASSGRYGRGEYV. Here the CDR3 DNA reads TGTGCCAGCAGTGGTAGGTACGGGCGGGGTGAGTACGTC.

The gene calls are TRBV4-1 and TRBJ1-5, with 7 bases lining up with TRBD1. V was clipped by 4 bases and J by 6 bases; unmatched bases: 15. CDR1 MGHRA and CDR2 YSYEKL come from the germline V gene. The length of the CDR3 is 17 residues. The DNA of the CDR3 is TGCGCCAGCAGCCCCGGACAGGCGCGGGGTAGAAGTCAGCCCCAGCATTTT. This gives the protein CASSPGQARGRSQPQHF.

The CDR3 protein is CATRGTSGRRGEQYV. As DNA, the CDR3 is TGTGCCACCAGGGGGACTAGCGGGAGACGGGGTGAGCAGTACGTC. V is TRBV24-1 and J is TRBJ2-7, with 14 bases aligning to TRBD2. This CDR3 spans 15 amino acids. The J segment lost 7 bases and the V segment lost 7 bases, leaving 8 bases of the junction unmatched. Germline CDR1 KGHDR, CDR2 SFDVKD.

The CDR3 reads CATMTDSNTGELFF. The CDR3 DNA is TGTGCCACCATGACGGACAGTAACACCGGGGAGCTGTTTTTT. This chain links TRBV11-3 with TRBJ2-2; weak D call: TRBD1 (6 bases). Germline V gene sequence: CDR1 SGHNT, CDR2 YENEEA. This CDR3 region has 14 residues. V was pared by 10 bases and J by 2 bases, with 14 bases between.

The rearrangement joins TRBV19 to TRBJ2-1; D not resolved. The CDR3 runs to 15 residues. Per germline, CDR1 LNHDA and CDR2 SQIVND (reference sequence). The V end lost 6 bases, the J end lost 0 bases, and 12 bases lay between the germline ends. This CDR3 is CASRTTFSSYNEQFF. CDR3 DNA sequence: TGTGCCAGTAGGACGACTTTCAGCTCCTACAATGAGCAGTTCTTC.

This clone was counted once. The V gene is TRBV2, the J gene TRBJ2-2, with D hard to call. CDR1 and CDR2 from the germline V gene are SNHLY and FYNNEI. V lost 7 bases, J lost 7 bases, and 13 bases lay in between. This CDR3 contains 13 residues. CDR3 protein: CASMRQPGGELFF. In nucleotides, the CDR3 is TGTGCCAGCATGAGGCAACCTGGCGGGGAGCTGTTTTTT.

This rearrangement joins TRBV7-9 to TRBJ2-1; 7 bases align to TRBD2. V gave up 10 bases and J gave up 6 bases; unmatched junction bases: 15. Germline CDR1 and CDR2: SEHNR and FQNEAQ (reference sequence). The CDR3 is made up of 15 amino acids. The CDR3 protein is CAIHLAGVAGNEQFF. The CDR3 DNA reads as TGTGCCATCCACCTGGCGGGAGTGGCGGGCAATGAGCAGTTCTTC.

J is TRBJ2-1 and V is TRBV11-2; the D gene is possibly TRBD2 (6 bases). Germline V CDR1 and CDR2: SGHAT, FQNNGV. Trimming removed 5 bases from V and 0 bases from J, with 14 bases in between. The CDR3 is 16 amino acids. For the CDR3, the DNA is TGTGCCAGCAGCCCCTCGTTAGCGGACTCCTACAATGAGCAGTTCTTC. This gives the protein CASSPSLADSYNEQFF. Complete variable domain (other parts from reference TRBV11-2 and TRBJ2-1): EAGVAQSPRYKIIEKRQSVAFWCNPISGHATLYWYQQILGQGPKLLIQFQNNGVVDDSQLPKDRFSAERLKGVDSTLKIQPAKLEDSAVYLCASSPSLADSYNEQFFGPGTRLTVL.

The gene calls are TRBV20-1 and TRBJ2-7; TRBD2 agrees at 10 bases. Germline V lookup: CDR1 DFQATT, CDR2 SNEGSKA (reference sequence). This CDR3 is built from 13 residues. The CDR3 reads CSASPSGRVEQYV. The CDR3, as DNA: TGCAGCGCTAGTCCGAGCGGGAGGGTGGAGCAGTACGTC.

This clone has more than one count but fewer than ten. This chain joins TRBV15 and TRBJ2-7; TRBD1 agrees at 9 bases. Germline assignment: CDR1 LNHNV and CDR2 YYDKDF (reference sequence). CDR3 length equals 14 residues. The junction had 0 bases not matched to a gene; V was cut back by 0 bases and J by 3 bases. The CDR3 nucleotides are TGTGCCACCAGCAGAGAGACAGGGGGCTACGAGCAGTACTTC. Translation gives CATSRETGGYEQYF.

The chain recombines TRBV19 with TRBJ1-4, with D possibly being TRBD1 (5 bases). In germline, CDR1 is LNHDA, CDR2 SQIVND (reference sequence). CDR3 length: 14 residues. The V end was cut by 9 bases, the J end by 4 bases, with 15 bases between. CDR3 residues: CASSGGGVNEKLFF. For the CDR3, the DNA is TGTGCCAGCTCCGGGGGAGGGGTTAATGAAAAACTGTTTTTT.

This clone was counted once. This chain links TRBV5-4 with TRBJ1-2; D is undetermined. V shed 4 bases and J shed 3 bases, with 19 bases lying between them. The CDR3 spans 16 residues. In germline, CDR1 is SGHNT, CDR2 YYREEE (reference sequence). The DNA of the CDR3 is TGTGCCAGCAGCCTTCCTGTGGCTCGGGGTTACTATGGCTACACCTTC. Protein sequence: CASSLPVARGYYGYTF.

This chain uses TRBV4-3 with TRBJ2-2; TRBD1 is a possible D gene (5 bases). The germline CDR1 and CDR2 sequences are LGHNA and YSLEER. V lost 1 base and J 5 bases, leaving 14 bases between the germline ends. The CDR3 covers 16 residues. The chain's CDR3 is CASSQGSGQGTGELFF. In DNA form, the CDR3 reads TGCGCCAGCAGCCAAGGTTCTGGGCAGGGAACCGGGGAGCTGTTTTTT.

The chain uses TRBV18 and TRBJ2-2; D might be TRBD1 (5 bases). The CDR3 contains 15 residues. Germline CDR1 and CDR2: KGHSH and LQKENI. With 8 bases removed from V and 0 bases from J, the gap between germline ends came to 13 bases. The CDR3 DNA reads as TGTGCCAGCCAACCTCCAGGGCCGAACACCGGGGAGCTGTTTTTT. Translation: CASQPPGPNTGELFF.

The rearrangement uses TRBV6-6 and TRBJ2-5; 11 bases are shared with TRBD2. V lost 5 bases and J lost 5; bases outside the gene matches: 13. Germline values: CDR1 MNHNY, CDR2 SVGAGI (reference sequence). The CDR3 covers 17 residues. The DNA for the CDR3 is TGTGCCAGCAGTCAAACTAGCGGGGGAAAGATGTACGAGACCCAGTACTTC. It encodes CASSQTSGGKMYETQYF.

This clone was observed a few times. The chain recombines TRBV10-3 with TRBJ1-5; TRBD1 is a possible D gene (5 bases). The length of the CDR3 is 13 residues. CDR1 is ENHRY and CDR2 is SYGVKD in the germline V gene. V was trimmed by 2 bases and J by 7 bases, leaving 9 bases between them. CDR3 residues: CAISEAGNQPQHF. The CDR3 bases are TGTGCCATCAGTGAGGCAGGGAACCAGCCCCAGCATTTT.

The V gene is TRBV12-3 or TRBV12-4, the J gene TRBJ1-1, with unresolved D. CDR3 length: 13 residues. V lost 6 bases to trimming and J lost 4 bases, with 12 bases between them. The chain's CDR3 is CASSTTPSTEAFF. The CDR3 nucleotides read TGTGCCAGCAGCACTACCCCGTCCACTGAAGCTTTCTTT.

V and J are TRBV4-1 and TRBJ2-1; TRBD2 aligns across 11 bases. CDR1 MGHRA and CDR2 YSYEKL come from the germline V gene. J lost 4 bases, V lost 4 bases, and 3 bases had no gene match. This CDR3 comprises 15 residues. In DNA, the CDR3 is TGCGCCAGCAGCCGCGGGACTAGCGGTTACAATGAGCAGTTCTTC. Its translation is CASSRGTSGYNEQFF.